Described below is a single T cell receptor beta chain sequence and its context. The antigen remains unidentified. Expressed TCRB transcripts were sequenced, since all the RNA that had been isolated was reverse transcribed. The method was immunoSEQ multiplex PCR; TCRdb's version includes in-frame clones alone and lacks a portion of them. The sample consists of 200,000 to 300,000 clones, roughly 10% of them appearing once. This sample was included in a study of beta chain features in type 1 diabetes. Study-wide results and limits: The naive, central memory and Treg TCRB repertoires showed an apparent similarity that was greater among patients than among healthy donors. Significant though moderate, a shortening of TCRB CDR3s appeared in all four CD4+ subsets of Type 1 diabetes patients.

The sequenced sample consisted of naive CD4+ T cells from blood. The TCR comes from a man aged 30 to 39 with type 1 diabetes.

CDR3 DNA: TGTGCCAGCAGCCCCTCGGGACTAGCGGGGAACAATGAGCAGTTCTTC. Amino acids: CASSPSGLAGNNEQFF. The V and J genes are TRBV13 and TRBJ2-1; 13 bases agree with TRBD2. Looked up from germline, CDR1 is PRHDT and CDR2 is FYEKMQ (reference sequence). Unmatched junction bases numbered 6, after V lost 5 bases and J lost 5 bases. This CDR3 has 16 amino acids.